These T cell receptor beta chains were read from a single sample in a study of T cells in Graves' hyperthyroidism and ophthalmopathy. TCRdb analysed the multiplex PCR reads with MiXCR anew, one entry per CDR3 protein. This table has hundreds of thousands of distinct CDR3 sequences, 45% appearing once. The sample comprised peripheral blood or thyroid tissue (not recorded which). These receptors all come from an adult man with Graves' disease, either hyperthyroidism or ophthalmopathy (not recorded which). The CDR3 runs from the conserved cysteine through the conserved F or W. Each record gives: clone size, CDR3 length, V gene, J gene, D gene, CDR3 DNA, CDR3 protein. The D gene is left open where the match is weak. Clone size, where shown, is once, few, many, or a class for clones that have expanded.

>-|13|TRBV7-9|TRBJ2-2|-
TGTGCCAGCAGCCCGTTTGGTCGGTGGGAGCTGTTTTTT
CASSPFGRWELFF
>many|14|TRBV24-1|TRBJ1-2|-
TGTGCCACCAGCGAACAGGGTTGGAACTATGGCTACACCTTC
CATSEQGWNYGYTF
>-|16|TRBV7-9|TRBJ2-2|-
TGTGCCAGCAAACCCACTGAGGCGGGGTACACCGGGGAGCTGTTTTTT
CASKPTEAGYTGELFF
>-|14|TRBV7-2|TRBJ1-2|-
TGTGCCAGCAGCGTTGACCGCAGGGTATATGGCTACACCTTC
CASSVDRRVYGYTF
>-|16|TRBV10-1|TRBJ1-1|-
TGTGCCAGCAGTTACCGATCAGGGTCGATGAACACTGAAGCTTTCTTT
CASSYRSGSMNTEAFF
>-|12|TRBV12-3/TRBV12-4|TRBJ2-5|-
TGTGCCAGCAGGATCTGGGGGGAGACCCAGTACTTC
CASRIWGETQYF
>few|14|TRBV14|TRBJ2-7|-
TGTGCCAGCAGCCCTCGGACAGCTTTCTACGAGCAGTACTTC
CASSPRTAFYEQYF
>few|13|TRBV14|TRBJ1-1|-
TGTGCCAGCAGCCAATTACAGGGCACTGAAGCTTTCTTT
CASSQLQGTEAFF
>many|12|TRBV25-1|TRBJ1-2|-
TGTGCCAGCAGTGAAGGGAGGGGCGGATACACCTTC
CASSEGRGGYTF
>-|16|TRBV19|TRBJ1-5|-
TGTGCCAGTAGATCCCGGGGGCAGTATAGCAATCAGCCCCAGCATTTT
CASRSRGQYSNQPQHF
>many|14|TRBV25-1|TRBJ1-6|-
TGTGCCAGCAGTGGGGACCCATCTAATTCACCCCTCCACTTT
CASSGDPSNSPLHF
>many|13|TRBV20-1|TRBJ1-1|-
TGCAGTGCTAGGGGACTTTTGAACACTGAAGCTTTCTTT
CSARGLLNTEAFF
>-|13|TRBV7-3|TRBJ1-1|-
TGTGCCAGCAGCTTAACAGTAGTCACTGAAGCTTTCTTT
CASSLTVVTEAFF
>-|18|TRBV7-8|TRBJ2-2|TRBD1
TGTGCCAGCAGCTTAGTATGGGGACAGGGGGTGAACACCGGGGAGCTGTTTTTT
CASSLVWGQGVNTGELFF
>once|16|TRBV28|TRBJ1-5|-
TGTGCCAGCAGTTTGTGGGTATGGAGTTCTGCTCAGCCCCAGCATTTT
CASSLWVWSSAQPQHF
>-|12|TRBV20-1|TRBJ1-1|-
TGCAGTTACGCTGCGGCGAACACTGAAGCTTTCTTT
CSYAAANTEAFF
>many|14|TRBV10-3|TRBJ2-7|-
TGTGCCATCAGTGAGTTGAGAGGGGGACGCGAGCAGTACTTC
CAISELRGGREQYF
>many|14|TRBV29-1|TRBJ1-2|-
TGCAGCGTTGCGTCGGGACAACCTAACTATGGCTACACCTTC
CSVASGQPNYGYTF
>-|16|TRBV14|TRBJ1-3|-
TGTGCCAGCAGCCAAGACGGACGGACCTCTGGAAACACCATATATTTT
CASSQDGRTSGNTIYF
>-|17|TRBV24-1|TRBJ2-5|-
TGTGCCACCAGTGAATTCAGGCCGGGGGTGAGGAAAGAGACCCAGTACTTC
CATSEFRPGVRKETQYF
>-|11|TRBV7-2|TRBJ2-7|TRBD1
TGTGCCAGCAGCTTATGGGACAGGGAGTACTTC
CASSLWDREYF
>few|13|TRBV2|TRBJ2-7|TRBD2
TGTGCCAGCAGTGCTGTTAGCGGGAGGGAGCAGTACTTC
CASSAVSGREQYF
>-|12|TRBV19|TRBJ1-2|TRBD1
TGTGCCAGTACCGGGACAGGGGTTCGCTACACCTTC
CASTGTGVRYTF
>-|11|TRBV7-9|TRBJ2-3|-
TGTGCCAGCAGCCCAGCTTATACGCAGTATTTT
CASSPAYTQYF
>-|13|TRBV9|TRBJ2-7|-
TGTGCCATCTCGAGGCTGGACTCCTACGAGCAGTACTTC
CAISRLDSYEQYF
>-|13|TRBV24-1|TRBJ1-5|TRBD1
TGTGCCACCAGTGATCGACAGGGCCAGCCCCAGCATTTT
CATSDRQGQPQHF
>-|13|TRBV12-3/TRBV12-4|TRBJ1-1|-
TGTGCCAGCAGTTTAAAGGGCCCCGGTGAAGCTTTCTTT
CASSLKGPGEAFF
>many|15|TRBV10-3|TRBJ1-3|TRBD1
TGTGCCATCAGTGAGAACGACAGGGGAGGAAACACCATATATTTT
CAISENDRGGNTIYF
>-|14|TRBV9|TRBJ2-7|-
TGTGCCAGCAGCGTAGGGAGTGATACCTACGAGCAGTACTTC
CASSVGSDTYEQYF
>-|12|TRBV28|TRBJ1-1|TRBD1
TGTGCCACTTACAGGGGGCACACTGAAGCTTTCTTT
CATYRGHTEAFF
>many|14|TRBV2|TRBJ1-2|-
TGTGCCAGCAGTGACGGCGGCAGGGTCTATGGCTACACCTTC
CASSDGGRVYGYTF
>-|12|TRBV29-1|TRBJ2-7|TRBD2
TGCAGCGTCGGGGGGGGAGGGAACGAGCAGTACTTC
CSVGGGGNEQYF
>-|16|TRBV20-1|TRBJ2-7|-
TGCAGTGCTAGACACATCCGGGACCGGGGGACCTACGAGCAGTACTTC
CSARHIRDRGTYEQYF
>-|15|TRBV7-8|TRBJ1-6|-
TGTGCCAGCAGCTCGGGGGCTCGGGGGAATTCACCCCTCCACTTT
CASSSGARGNSPLHF
>many|13|TRBV2|TRBJ1-5|-
TGTGCCAGCGGGACAACAAGCAATCAGCCCCAGCATTTT
CASGTTSNQPQHF